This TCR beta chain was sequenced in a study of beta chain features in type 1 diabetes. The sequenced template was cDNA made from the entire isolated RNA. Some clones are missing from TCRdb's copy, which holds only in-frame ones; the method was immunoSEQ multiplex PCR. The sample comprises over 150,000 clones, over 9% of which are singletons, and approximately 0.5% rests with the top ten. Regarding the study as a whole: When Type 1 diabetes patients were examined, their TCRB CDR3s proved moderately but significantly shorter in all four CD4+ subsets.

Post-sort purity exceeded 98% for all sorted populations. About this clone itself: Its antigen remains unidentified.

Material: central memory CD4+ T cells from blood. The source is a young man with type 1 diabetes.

CDR3 DNA: TGCGCCAGCAGCTTGGACAGGGTGGTCCAAGAGACCCAGTACTTC. This codes for CASSLDRVVQETQYF. V gene TRBV5-1 combines with J gene TRBJ2-5; possible D gene TRBD1, 6 bases. V was pared by 0 bases and J by 1 base, with 10 bases between. This CDR3 is built from 15 residues. Germline CDR1 is SGHRS and CDR2 is YFSETQ.